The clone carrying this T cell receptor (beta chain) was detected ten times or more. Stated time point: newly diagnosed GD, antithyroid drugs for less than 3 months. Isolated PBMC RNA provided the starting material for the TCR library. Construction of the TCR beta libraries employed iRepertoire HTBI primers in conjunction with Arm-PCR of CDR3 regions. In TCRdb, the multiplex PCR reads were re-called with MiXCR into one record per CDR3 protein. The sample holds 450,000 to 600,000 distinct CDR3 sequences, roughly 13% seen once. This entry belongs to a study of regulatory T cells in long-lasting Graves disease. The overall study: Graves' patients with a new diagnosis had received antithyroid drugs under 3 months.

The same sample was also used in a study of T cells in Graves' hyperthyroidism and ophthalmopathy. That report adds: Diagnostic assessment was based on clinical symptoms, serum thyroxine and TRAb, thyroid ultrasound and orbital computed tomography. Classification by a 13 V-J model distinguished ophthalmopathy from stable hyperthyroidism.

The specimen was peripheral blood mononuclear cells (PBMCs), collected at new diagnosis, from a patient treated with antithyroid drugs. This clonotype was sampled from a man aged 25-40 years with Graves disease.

For the CDR3, the DNA is TGTGCCAGCAGCTTAGAACAGGGTTACGAGCAGTACTTC. Its protein is CASSLEQGYEQYF. This chain uses TRBV7-2 with TRBJ2-7, with D perhaps TRBD1 (6 bases). V lost 1 base, J lost 4 bases, and 8 bases lay in between. Germline V gene lookup returns CDR1 SGHTA and CDR2 FQGNSA. This CDR3 has 13 residues.